These T cell receptor beta chains were read from a single sample in a study of shared clonotypes between healthy human individuals. Repertoires were generated with immunoSEQ multiplex PCR, while TCRdb's copy carries only in-frame clones and drops some. In the table there are 1.5 million to 2.5 million clones, approximately 94% of which are singletons. The sequenced material came from naive CD8+ T cells sorted from blood. The receptors originated from a man younger than 30 in good health. Both conserved end residues are part of each CDR3. D genes are given only for firm matches. Expanded clones are given a class, and other clones once, few, many or no size at all.

size	J	D	V	CDR3	DNA
once	TRBJ1-3	NA	TRBV10-2	CASSESGTEGNTIYF	TGCGCCAGCAGTGAGTCTGGGACGGAAGGAAACACCATATATTTT
NA	TRBJ1-3	TRBD1	TRBV27	CASSDRGSGNTIYF	TGTGCCAGCAGCGACAGGGGGAGTGGAAACACCATATATTTT
NA	TRBJ2-5	NA	TRBV30	CAWSVGGRETQYF	TGTGCCTGGAGTGTGGGAGGACGGGAGACCCAGTACTTC
NA	TRBJ2-4	TRBD1	TRBV6-4	CASRTGVWAKNIQYF	TGTGCCAGCAGAACAGGGGTGTGGGCCAAAAACATTCAGTACTTC
NA	TRBJ1-1	NA	TRBV6-5	CASVPGTPNTEAFF	TGTGCCAGCGTACCCGGGACCCCGAACACTGAAGCTTTCTTT
NA	TRBJ2-2	NA	TRBV7-9	CASSLIVAGELFF	TGTGCCAGCAGCCTCATAGTAGCCGGGGAGCTGTTTTTT
NA	TRBJ2-5	TRBD2	TRBV5-5	CASIPELAGRETQYF	TGTGCCAGCATCCCCGAACTAGCGGGGAGGGAGACCCAGTACTTC
NA	TRBJ2-3	TRBD1	TRBV6-5	CASSSHWTGGTDTQYF	TGTGCCAGCAGTTCACATTGGACAGGGGGCACAGATACGCAGTATTTT
NA	TRBJ2-7	NA	TRBV4-1	CASSQRRELYEQYF	TGCGCCAGCAGCCAAAGAAGGGAGCTATACGAGCAGTACTTC
NA	TRBJ2-7	NA	TRBV6-1	CASSEAGEAKSYEQYF	TGTGCCAGCAGTGAAGCCGGGGAGGCCAAGTCCTACGAGCAGTACTTC
NA	TRBJ2-1	TRBD2	TRBV6-4	CASSSSGGAYNEQFF	TGTGCCAGCAGCAGTAGCGGGGGGGCTTACAATGAGCAGTTCTTC
NA	TRBJ1-1	NA	TRBV5-1	CASSLVEFSTEAFF	TGCGCCAGCAGCTTGGTAGAGTTTTCCACTGAAGCTTTCTTT
few	TRBJ1-1	NA	TRBV19	CASSIGQNTEAFF	TGTGCCAGTAGTATTGGACAGAACACTGAAGCTTTCTTT
NA	TRBJ2-7	TRBD2	TRBV27	CASSQTTSPGTSGGGYEQYF	TGTGCCAGCAGTCAAACAACATCCCCCGGGACTAGCGGGGGGGGGTACGAGCAGTACTTC
NA	TRBJ2-7	TRBD2	TRBV4-1	CASSQDSGEQYF	TGCGCCAGCAGCCAAGATAGCGGGGAGCAGTACTTC
NA	TRBJ2-7	NA	TRBV27	CASSPTGDPAGFSYEQYF	TGTGCCAGCAGCCCTACCGGTGACCCCGCAGGGTTCTCCTACGAGCAGTACTTC
NA	TRBJ2-3	TRBD2	TRBV5-6	CASSLRLAIDTQYF	TGTGCCAGCAGCTTGAGACTAGCGATAGATACGCAGTATTTT
NA	TRBJ1-5	NA	TRBV6-5	CAVGLNSNQPQHF	TGTGCTGTAGGGTTGAATAGCAATCAGCCCCAGCATTTT
once	TRBJ2-7	NA	TRBV7-8	CASSPDPAYAGYFDEQYF	TGTGCCAGCAGCCCAGACCCCGCCTATGCCGGCTATTTTGACGAGCAGTACTTC
once	TRBJ1-1	NA	TRBV7-9	CASSLLEAFF	TGTGCCAGCAGCTTATTGGAAGCTTTCTTT
NA	TRBJ2-2	NA	TRBV1	CTSPQDSGDFRTGELFF	TGCACCAGCCCCCAGGATAGCGGGGACTTTCGGACCGGGGAGCTGTTTTTT
NA	TRBJ2-1	NA	TRBV4-1	CASSQDIGRDQFF	TGCGCCAGCAGCCAAGATATTGGCAGGGACCAGTTCTTC
NA	TRBJ1-2	NA	TRBV7-9	CAGGNDYGYTF	TGTGCCGGGGGGAACGACTATGGCTACACCTTC
NA	TRBJ1-4	NA	TRBV5-1	CASRPWGEYNEKLFF	TGCGCCAGCAGACCTTGGGGGGAGTATAATGAAAAACTGTTTTTT
NA	TRBJ2-3	NA	TRBV4-3	CASSRGANGPPSTDTQYF	TGCGCCAGCAGCCGAGGGGCTAATGGACCGCCTAGCACAGATACGCAGTATTTT
NA	TRBJ2-3	NA	TRBV9	CASSVDGGGRTDTQYF	TGTGCCAGCAGCGTAGATGGGGGAGGTAGGACAGATACGCAGTATTTT
NA	TRBJ2-2	NA	TRBV4-3	CASSQPLSGELFF	TGCGCCAGCAGCCAGCCTCTTTCCGGGGAGCTGTTTTTT
NA	TRBJ2-1	TRBD1	TRBV5-1	CASSHAGGEQFF	TGCGCCAGCAGTCACGCAGGGGGTGAGCAGTTCTTC
NA	TRBJ2-7	TRBD2	TRBV30	CAWSVLAGPYEQYF	TGTGCCTGGAGTGTACTAGCGGGCCCTTACGAGCAGTACTTC
NA	TRBJ2-1	TRBD2	TRBV18	CASSPPPGGPNEQFF	TGTGCCAGCTCACCCCCTCCGGGGGGGCCCAATGAGCAGTTCTTC
NA	TRBJ1-2	NA	TRBV25-1	CASSEEGGDGYTF	TGTGCCAGCAGTGAAGAGGGAGGGGACGGCTACACCTTC
NA	TRBJ1-4	NA	TRBV21-1	CASSKMSWEQGEKLFF	TGTGCCAGCAGCAAAATGTCGTGGGAACAGGGAGAAAAACTGTTTTTT
NA	TRBJ1-1	NA	TRBV2	CASSEALGPLGNTEAFF	TGTGCCAGCAGTGAAGCGCTTGGGCCTCTTGGTAACACTGAAGCTTTCTTT
NA	TRBJ2-7	NA	TRBV5-4	CASSLGVSYEQYF	TGTGCCAGCAGCTTGGGGGTTTCCTACGAGCAGTACTTC
NA	TRBJ2-2	NA	TRBV6-6	CASSYSVNTGELFF	TGTGCCAGCAGTTATTCCGTTAACACCGGGGAGCTGTTTTTT
NA	TRBJ1-1	NA	TRBV9	CASSVSGGVSEAFF	TGTGCCAGCAGCGTCTCTGGGGGTGTATCTGAAGCTTTCTTT
NA	TRBJ2-5	TRBD1	TRBV29-1	CSVEDAGTGYYWTQYF	TGCAGCGTTGAAGATGCGGGGACAGGGTATTATTGGACCCAGTACTTC
NA	TRBJ2-1	NA	TRBV2	CASSEGRGRNNEQFF	TGTGCCAGCAGTGAAGGCAGGGGAAGGAACAATGAGCAGTTCTTC
NA	TRBJ1-6	NA	TRBV7-6	CASSLYGDSPLHF	TGTGCCAGCAGCTTATATGGGGATTCACCCCTCCACTTT
NA	TRBJ2-7	NA	TRBV27	CASSLLTPQGKDEQYF	TGTGCCAGCAGTTTGTTAACCCCGCAGGGTAAGGACGAGCAGTACTTC
NA	TRBJ2-1	TRBD2	TRBV27	CASRPLAGAYNEQFF	TGTGCCAGCAGACCTTTAGCGGGGGCCTACAATGAGCAGTTCTTC
NA	TRBJ1-2	NA	TRBV6-5	CASSYNGGGYTF	TGTGCCAGCAGTTACAACGGGGGTGGCTACACCTTC